This T cell receptor (beta chain) stems from a study of read filtering for tumor transcriptome and immune sequencing. For the study at large: Patients were some 16 male and 13 to 15 female, mean age 65.9 years, range about 40 to 85. Whole-transcriptome libraries were prepared after DNase treatment.

Molecular barcoded adaptors covering alpha/delta and beta/gamma chains were used on roughly 400 ng RNA. From the reads, TCRdb called clonotypes with MiXCR, one entry per CDR3 protein. Of roughly 35,000 distinct CDR3 sequences listed, roughly 13% are singletons. At the time of active disease, bone marrow was collected from every patient. The V and J ends lost 8 bases and 5 bases respectively, with 12 bases between them. The germline V gene has CDR1 KGHSH and CDR2 LQKENI. The CDR3 contains 13 residues. The genes are TRBV18 and TRBJ2-2, with no clear D. The sequence came from a donor at least 40 years old with multiple myeloma. The sample was a population of CD138-negative cells sorted from bone marrow. The CDR3 region is CASPPDMTGELFF. The CDR3, as DNA: TGTGCCAGCCCCCCAGACATGACCGGGGAGCTGTTTTTT.